This T cell receptor beta chain was found in a study of a mutant IDH1 vaccine in newly diagnosed glioma. Study details: Once 4-6 weeks had passed after radiotherapy alone, vaccination started, or it started with temozolomide cycles. Patients had received radiotherapy, temozolomide, or both previously, most receiving both.

A remark on this clone: Its specificity is not known.

Time point denoted: week 35, safety follow-up. Mutant IDH1 20-mer peptide, at 300 ug, made up each vaccine dose, with topical imiquimod. Astrocytomas found in donors were new, WHO grade 3 or 4, IDH1-mutant and ATRX-lost. Sequenced by immunoSEQ multiplex PCR; TCRdb stores in-frame clones only, minus some. The table includes fewer than 90,000 clones, roughly 80% detected once. Germline V gives CDR1 SQVTM, CDR2 ANQGSEA. Trimming shortened V by 1 base and J by 2 bases, and 12 bases separated the two germline ends. There are 14 residues in the CDR3. The material sequenced was PBMCs, taken from a glioma patient whose treatment included an IDH1 peptide vaccine. This sequence was found in a man younger than 30 with glioma. The chain joins TRBV29-1 to TRBJ2-7, with TRBD1 as a possible D gene (5 bases). This CDR3 is CSVEGQGKAYEQYF. CDR3 DNA: TGCAGCGTTGAAGGGCAGGGAAAGGCCTACGAGCAGTACTTC.